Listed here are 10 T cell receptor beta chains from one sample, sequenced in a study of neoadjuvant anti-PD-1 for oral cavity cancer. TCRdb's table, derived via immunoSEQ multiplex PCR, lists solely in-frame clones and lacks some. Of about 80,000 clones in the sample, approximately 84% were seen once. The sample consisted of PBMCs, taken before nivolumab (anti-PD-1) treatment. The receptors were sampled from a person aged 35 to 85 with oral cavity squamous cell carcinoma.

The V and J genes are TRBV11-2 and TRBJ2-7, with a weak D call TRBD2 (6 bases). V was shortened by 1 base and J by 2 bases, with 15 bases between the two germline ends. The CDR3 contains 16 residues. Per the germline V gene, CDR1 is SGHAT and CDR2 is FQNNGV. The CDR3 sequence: CASSLATAGPTYEQYF. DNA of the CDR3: TGTGCCAGCAGCTTAGCCACCGCGGGGCCTACCTACGAGCAGTACTTC.

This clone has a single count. As DNA, the CDR3 is TGTGCCAGCAGCCCTAATAGGAAGGGGCTGGATACCACTGAAGCTTTCTTT. Amino acid sequence: CASSPNRKGLDTTEAFF. The V call is TRBV4-2, the J call TRBJ1-1, with a tentative D call TRBD1 (5 bases). Trimming pared 4 bases from V and 4 bases from J, leaving 22 bases between. From germline, CDR1 is LGHNA and CDR2 YNFKEQ. The CDR3 sequence is 17 residues long.

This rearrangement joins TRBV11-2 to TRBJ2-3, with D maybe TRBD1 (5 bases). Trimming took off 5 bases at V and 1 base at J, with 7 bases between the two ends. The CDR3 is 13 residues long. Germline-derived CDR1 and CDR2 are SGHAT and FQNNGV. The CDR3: CASSLGGTDTQYF. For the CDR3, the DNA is TGTGCCAGCAGCCTAGGGGGCACAGATACGCAGTATTTT. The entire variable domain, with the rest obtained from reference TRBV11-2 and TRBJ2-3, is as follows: EAGVAQSPRYKIIEKRQSVAFWCNPISGHATLYWYQQILGQGPKLLIQFQNNGVVDDSQLPKDRFSAERLKGVDSTLKIQPAKLEDSAVYLCASSLGGTDTQYFGPGTRLTVL.

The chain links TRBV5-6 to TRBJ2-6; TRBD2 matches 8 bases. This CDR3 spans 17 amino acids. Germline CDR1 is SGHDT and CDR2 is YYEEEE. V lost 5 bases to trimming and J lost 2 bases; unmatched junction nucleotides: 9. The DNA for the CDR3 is TGTGCCAGCAGAGAGGTAGCGGGAAGCACTGGGGCCAACGTCCTGACTTTC. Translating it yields CASREVAGSTGANVLTF.

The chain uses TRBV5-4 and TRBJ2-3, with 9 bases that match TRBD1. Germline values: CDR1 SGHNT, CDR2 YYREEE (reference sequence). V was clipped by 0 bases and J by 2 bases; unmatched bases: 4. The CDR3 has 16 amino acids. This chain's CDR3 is CASSLAGQGNTDTQYF. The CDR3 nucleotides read TGTGCCAGCAGCTTGGCCGGACAGGGGAACACAGATACGCAGTATTTT.

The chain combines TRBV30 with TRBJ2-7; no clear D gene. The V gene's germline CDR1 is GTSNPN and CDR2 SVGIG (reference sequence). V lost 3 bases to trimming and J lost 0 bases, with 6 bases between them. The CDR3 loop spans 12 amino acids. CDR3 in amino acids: CAWSPGSYEQYF. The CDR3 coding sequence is TGTGCCTGGAGCCCAGGCTCCTACGAGCAGTACTTC.

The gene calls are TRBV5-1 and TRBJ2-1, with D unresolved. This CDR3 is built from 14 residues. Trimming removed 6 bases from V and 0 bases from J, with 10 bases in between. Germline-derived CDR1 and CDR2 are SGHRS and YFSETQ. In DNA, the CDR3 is TGCGCCAGCACTTCAGACAACTCCTACAATGAGCAGTTCTTC. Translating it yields CASTSDNSYNEQFF.

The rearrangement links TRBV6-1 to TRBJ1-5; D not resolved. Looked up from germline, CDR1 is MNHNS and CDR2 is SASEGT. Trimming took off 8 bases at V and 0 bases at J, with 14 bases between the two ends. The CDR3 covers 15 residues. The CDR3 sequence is CASAFSSDSNQPQHF. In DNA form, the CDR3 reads TGTGCCAGCGCGTTCTCCTCGGATAGCAATCAGCCCCAGCATTTT.

The CDR3 DNA sequence: TGTGCCAGCAGCCCTCTGGAACGGACGAACACTGAAGCTTTCTTT. This sequence encodes CASSPLERTNTEAFF. The gene calls are TRBV21-1 and TRBJ1-1. TRBV21-1 is a documented pseudogene. The CDR3 runs 15 residues.

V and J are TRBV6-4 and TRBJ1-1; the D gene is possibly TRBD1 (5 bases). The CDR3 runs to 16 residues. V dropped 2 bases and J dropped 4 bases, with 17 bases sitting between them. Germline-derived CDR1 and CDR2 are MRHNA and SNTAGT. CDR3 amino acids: CASSDGGRGSGTEAFF. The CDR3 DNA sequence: TGTGCCAGCAGTGACGGCGGGCGGGGCTCGGGCACTGAAGCTTTCTTT.